This TCR beta chain was profiled in a study of blood T cells in healthy people across ages. Study-wide results and caveats: TCR beta diversity tracked closely with naive T cell percentage.

This clonotype has more than one count but fewer than ten. What it recognizes is unknown. The second PCR ran about 7 to 12 cycles with a sample-barcoded 5' primer and J-beta primers. A template-switch adaptor containing 12 random nucleotides labeled each cDNA molecule. TCRdb processed the 5' RACE reads anew with MiXCR; each CDR3 protein has one entry. The sample has some 1 million distinct CDR3 sequences; around 45% are singletons. The germline V gene encodes CDR1 SGHDT and CDR2 YYEEEE. The CDR3 is made up of 16 amino acids. The J segment lost 9 bases and the V segment lost 0 bases, leaving 7 bases of the junction unmatched.

The sample was blood. The chain combines TRBV5-6 with TRBJ2-1; 12 bases are shared with TRBD2. This receptor was taken from a woman aged 60-75 years in good health. CDR3 DNA: TGTGCCAGCAGCTTGGCGCCTAGCGGGAGGGGGGTTGAGCAGTTCTTC. It translates to CASSLAPSGRGVEQFF.